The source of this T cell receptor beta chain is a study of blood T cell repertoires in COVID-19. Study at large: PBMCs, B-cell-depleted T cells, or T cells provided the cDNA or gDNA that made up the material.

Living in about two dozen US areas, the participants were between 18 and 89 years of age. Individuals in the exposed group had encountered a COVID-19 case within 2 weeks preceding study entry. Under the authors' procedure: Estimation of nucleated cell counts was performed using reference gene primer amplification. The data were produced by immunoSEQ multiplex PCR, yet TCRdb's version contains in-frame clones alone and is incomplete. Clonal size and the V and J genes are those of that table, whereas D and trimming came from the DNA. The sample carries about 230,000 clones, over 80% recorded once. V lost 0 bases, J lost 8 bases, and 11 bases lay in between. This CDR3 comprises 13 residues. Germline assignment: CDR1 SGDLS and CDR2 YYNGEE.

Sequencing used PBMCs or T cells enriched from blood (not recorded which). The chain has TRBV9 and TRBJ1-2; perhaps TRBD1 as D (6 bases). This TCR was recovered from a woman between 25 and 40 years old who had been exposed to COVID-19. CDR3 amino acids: CASSVGTESGYTF. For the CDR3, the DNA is TGTGCCAGCAGCGTAGGGACAGAGTCCGGCTACACCTTC.